The rows below give T cell receptor beta chains drawn from one sample of a study of blood T cell repertoires in COVID-19. Sequencing was performed with immunoSEQ multiplex PCR; in TCRdb, only in-frame clones are kept and a portion is missing. Here the sample spans about 110,000 clones, approximately 80% being singletons. Material for sequencing was peripheral blood. The receptor source for this set is a woman of 80 years or more with active or convalescent COVID-19. The CDR3 runs from the conserved cysteine through the conserved F or W.

J gene,V gene,CDR3 protein
TRBJ2-1,TRBV5-7,CASSWGEQLNEQFF
TRBJ2-7,TRBV6-5,CASSGLAGGYEQYF
TRBJ2-7,TRBV4-2,CASSQDYSPGYEQYF
TRBJ2-2,TRBV7-7,CASSGTRTGTPGELFF
TRBJ2-3,TRBV7-8,CASSFSGGGRGADTQYF
TRBJ2-1,TRBV7-3,CASSLSLSGSYNEQFF
TRBJ2-7,TRBV29-1,CSVLGQGAYEQYF
TRBJ2-7,TRBV6-5,CATRKSGRSSYEQYF
TRBJ2-7,TRBV18,CASSPSSGRAGEQYF
TRBJ2-1,TRBV7-3,CASSLTGGSGLAKFF
TRBJ2-5,TRBV19,CASSIDLGRAGETQYF
TRBJ1-3,TRBV4-2,CASSQDPPPHRAGNTIYF
TRBJ1-6,TRBV19,CASSSAGESSPLHF
TRBJ1-5,TRBV19,CASSRQGGSNQPQHF
TRBJ2-3,TRBV3-1/TRBV3-2,CASSQVAGLPDTQYF
TRBJ1-1,TRBV7-8,CASSLFGVGGVTEAFF
TRBJ1-6,TRBV11-2,CASSLEGQTVSPLHF
TRBJ2-4,TRBV6-5,CASSYAQARAKNIQYF
TRBJ1-1,TRBV6-6,CASSYGEMNTEAFF
TRBJ1-4,TRBV6-5,CASSYSRGQGLKKLFF
TRBJ2-3,TRBV5-5,CASSPGTDTQYF
TRBJ2-3,TRBV28,CASSFQRLADTQYF
TRBJ1-3,TRBV28,CASSFQGSGNTIYF
TRBJ1-5,TRBV18,CASSPNRDGQPQHF
TRBJ2-3,TRBV19,CASSIGQVLADTQYF
TRBJ2-3,TRBV7-2,CASSLAPGSTDTQYF
TRBJ2-5,TRBV5-1,CASSLQTQETQYF
TRBJ2-5,TRBV5-1,CASRGLALETQYF
TRBJ1-2,TRBV30,CAWTGQGYGYTF
TRBJ2-2,TRBV6-5,CASSYRSGGGELFF
TRBJ1-2,TRBV3-1/TRBV3-2,CASSQEDRLYGYTF
TRBJ2-7,TRBV6-5,CASRTGAGGNYEQYF
TRBJ1-4,TRBV25-1,CASSGPGRTNEKLFF
TRBJ2-1,TRBV6-4,CASSDGTGSGNEQFF
TRBJ2-3,TRBV5-1,CASSLVWGGTDTQYF
TRBJ2-6,TRBV7-3,CASSYTEMGANVLTF
TRBJ2-7,TRBV29-1,CSVETGEGSYEQYF
TRBJ1-5,TRBV19,CASRPDRESQPQHF
TRBJ2-1,TRBV10-2,CASRTLTSGSGNEQFF
TRBJ1-2,TRBV28,CASSLSSGYGYTF
TRBJ1-2,TRBV4-2,CASSQPFHAPDRVYGYTF
TRBJ1-5,TRBV24-1,CATSDLRRPPQHF
TRBJ1-2,TRBV30,CAWNLGEGYGYTF
TRBJ1-5,TRBV19,CASSTTGTSNQPQHF
TRBJ2-5,TRBV9,CASSTRQGPQETQYF
TRBJ2-1,TRBV27,CASRPSGRAYNEQFF
TRBJ1-5,TRBV28,CASSLPPRGNQPQHF
TRBJ2-5,TRBV5-1,CASSGLAGGETQYF
TRBJ2-1,TRBV18,CASSPRTDRVDEQFF
TRBJ1-1,TRBV27,CASSLWSGTEAFF
TRBJ1-4,TRBV19,CASSITGARTNEKLFF
TRBJ2-3,TRBV12-1,CANLDPPQLWSHERSRPDTQYF
TRBJ2-1,TRBV7-3,CASSPQGTRNEQFF
TRBJ2-1,TRBV28,CASSRPTGTGVAYNEQFF
TRBJ1-1,TRBV24-1,CATSDPDRLEAFF